This is a list of T cell receptor beta chains from one sample in a study of blood T cell repertoires in COVID-19. Measured with immunoSEQ multiplex PCR; TCRdb has only the in-frame clones, and not every one. The table has about 160,000 clones, roughly 82% seen once. The sample was peripheral blood. All receptors come from an older man with acute or convalescent COVID-19. CDR3s include the opening cysteine and the closing phenylalanine or tryptophan. D genes are given only for firm matches. A row's size may be missing; if present it is once, few, many or a size class.

v_call	cdr3_length	j_call	clone_size	d_call	cdr3_nt	cdr3_aa
TRBV29-1	13	TRBJ1-1	.	.	TGCAGCGTTGCGGTGGCAGAGGGCACTGAAGCTTTCTTT	CSVAVAEGTEAFF
TRBV6-6	16	TRBJ1-5	.	TRBD1	TGTGCCAGCAGGACAAGTGTGACAGGGGGCAATCAGCCCCAGCATTTT	CASRTSVTGGNQPQHF
TRBV7-9	14	TRBJ1-1	.	TRBD1	TGTGCCAGCAGCTGGGACAGGGGAAGCACTGAAGCTTTCTTT	CASSWDRGSTEAFF
TRBV11-2	14	TRBJ1-5	.	TRBD1	TGTGCCAGCAGCTTAGCAGGGGGGACACAGCCCCAGCATTTT	CASSLAGGTQPQHF
TRBV15	17	TRBJ1-5	.	TRBD1	TGTGCCACCAGCACATATCCGGGACAGGGGAGCAATCAGCCCCAGCATTTT	CATSTYPGQGSNQPQHF
TRBV3-1/TRBV3-2	15	TRBJ1-3	.	.	TGTGCCAGCAGCCAAGACCCAGGGGCTGGAAACACCATATATTTT	CASSQDPGAGNTIYF
TRBV5-4	12	TRBJ2-7	once	.	TGTGCCAGCAGCTTCTGGACAGACGAGCAGTACTTC	CASSFWTDEQYF
TRBV2	13	TRBJ1-5	.	.	TGTGCCAGCAGTGATCAAGGCGGGCAGCCCCAGCATTTT	CASSDQGGQPQHF
TRBV7-2	16	TRBJ2-7	.	.	TGTGCCAGCAGCTTAACCGCCTCTGCCAGCTCCTACGAGCAGTACTTC	CASSLTASASSYEQYF
TRBV5-6	14	TRBJ2-5	few	.	TGTGCCAGCAGCTTCCTTGGCGCGAGGGAGACCCAGTACTTC	CASSFLGARETQYF
TRBV28	15	TRBJ1-1	.	TRBD1	TGTGCCAGCAGTTTAAGTGGGACAGTTAACACTGAAGCTTTCTTT	CASSLSGTVNTEAFF
TRBV5-1	16	TRBJ2-1	.	TRBD2	TGCGCCAGCAGGACTAGCGGGTGGGGTTCCTACAATGAGCAGTTCTTC	CASRTSGWGSYNEQFF
TRBV19	15	TRBJ2-1	.	.	TGTGCCAGTAGTATAGACACGGACAGCTACAATGAGCAGTTCTTC	CASSIDTDSYNEQFF
TRBV5-1	16	TRBJ2-7	.	TRBD2	TGCGCCAGCAGCTTGGGGACTAGCGGGAGTCCCTACGAGCAGTACTTC	CASSLGTSGSPYEQYF
TRBV28	13	TRBJ2-7	.	TRBD1	TGTGCCAGCAGACTGACAGGGTCCTACGAGCAGTACTTC	CASRLTGSYEQYF
TRBV18	14	TRBJ1-6	.	.	TGTGCCAGCTCACCAGGACAAGCAAATTCACCCCTCCACTTT	CASSPGQANSPLHF
TRBV11-1	15	TRBJ1-4	.	.	TGTGCCAGCAGCCGAGACTGGGGACTTGATGAAAAACTGTTTTTT	CASSRDWGLDEKLFF
TRBV7-8	13	TRBJ1-2	.	.	TGTGCCAGCAGCTTCGCGGTTAACTATGGCTACACCTTC	CASSFAVNYGYTF
TRBV7-6	16	TRBJ2-3	.	TRBD2	TGTGCCAGCAGCCGGGGACTAGCGGGAGAGGGAGATACGCAGTATTTT	CASSRGLAGEGDTQYF
TRBV5-4	15	TRBJ2-5	.	TRBD2	TGTGCCAGCAGCCGGGGGACTAGCGGACAAGAGACCCAGTACTTC	CASSRGTSGQETQYF
TRBV5-1	15	TRBJ2-4	.	TRBD1	TGCGCCAGCAGCTTGGCACGGGACAGGGGTAACATTCAGTACTTC	CASSLARDRGNIQYF
TRBV19	14	TRBJ1-4	.	TRBD1	TGTGCCAGTAGCCTGACAGGGGGCGATGAAAAACTGTTTTTT	CASSLTGGDEKLFF
TRBV7-2	13	TRBJ1-2	.	.	TGTGCCAGCAGCATACAGGGTCACTATGGCTACACCTTC	CASSIQGHYGYTF
TRBV28	14	TRBJ2-3	.	TRBD2	TGTGCAACCGCGACTAGCGTAGGCACAGATACGCAGTATTTT	CATATSVGTDTQYF
TRBV3-1/TRBV3-2	14	TRBJ2-3	.	TRBD1	TGTGCCAGCAGCCTGGACAGGGTGGGGGATACGCAGTATTTT	CASSLDRVGDTQYF
TRBV7-7	17	TRBJ1-4	.	.	TGTGCTAGCAGCTTAAACAGGGCCCATGCAACTAATGAAAAACTGTTTTTT	CASSLNRAHATNEKLFF
TRBV6-5	16	TRBJ1-1	.	.	TGTGCCAGCAGTTACGATAGGGGCAGGGGAGACACTGAAGCTTTCTTT	CASSYDRGRGDTEAFF
TRBV5-8	13	TRBJ1-5	.	.	TGTGCCAGCAGCTTGTTGAGAAATCAGCCCCAGCATTTT	CASSLLRNQPQHF
TRBV5-6	13	TRBJ1-6	.	.	TGTGCCAGCAGCCCCCGTCGGGGGTCACCCCTCCACTTT	CASSPRRGSPLHF
TRBV5-1	15	TRBJ1-6	.	.	TGCGCCAGCAGCTTCGGACCGAGCGGGAATTCACCCCTCCACTTT	CASSFGPSGNSPLHF
TRBV18	15	TRBJ2-7	.	.	TGTGCCAGCTCACCACCGGGCATGGCCTCCTACGAGCAGTACTTC	CASSPPGMASYEQYF
TRBV27	14	TRBJ1-5	.	.	TGTGCCAGCAGTGGACACAGGGGCAATCAGCCCCAGCATTTT	CASSGHRGNQPQHF
TRBV6-5	15	TRBJ1-2	.	.	TGTGCCAGCACTCCACTATATGCGGGGGCGTATGGCTACACCTTC	CASTPLYAGAYGYTF
TRBV5-5	17	TRBJ2-2	.	.	TGTGCCAGCAGCTTGGGTTTGGACACGATCCGATCCGGGGAGCTGTTTTTT	CASSLGLDTIRSGELFF
TRBV7-7	13	TRBJ1-1	.	.	TGTGCTGTGGGGAGGCAGGCAAACACTGAAGCTTTCTTT	CAVGRQANTEAFF
TRBV5-4	15	TRBJ2-7	few	TRBD2	TGTGCCAGCAGCTTGGGGGGCGGGAGGGCTGGTGAGCAGTACTTC	CASSLGGGRAGEQYF
TRBV6-6	15	TRBJ2-7	.	TRBD1	TGTGCCAGCAGTGACCGGGACAGGGCGGGATACGAGCAGTACTTC	CASSDRDRAGYEQYF
TRBV28	14	TRBJ1-5	.	.	TGTGCCAGCAAACTGTCGGGTGGCAATCAGCCCCAGCATTTT	CASKLSGGNQPQHF
TRBV7-3	15	TRBJ2-7	.	TRBD2	TGTGCCAGCAGCTGGCTAGCGGGAGAGGGCTACGAGCAGTACTTC	CASSWLAGEGYEQYF
TRBV21-1	15	TRBJ1-5	.	.	TGTGCCAGGGACCGACAGGGGGCGAGCAATCAGCCCCAGCATTTT	CARDRQGASNQPQHF
TRBV10-3	13	TRBJ2-1	.	.	TGTGCCACCGCTGCGGGACCGGTCCATGAGCAGTTCTTC	CATAAGPVHEQFF
TRBV5-4	15	TRBJ2-2	.	TRBD2	TGTGCCAGCAGCTCCCGTGGTAGCGGGAACGGGGAGCTGTTTTTT	CASSSRGSGNGELFF
TRBV3-1/TRBV3-2	13	TRBJ2-7	few	TRBD1	TGTGCCAGCAGCGACGACAGGGTGGGCGAGCAGTACTTC	CASSDDRVGEQYF
TRBV5-4	15	TRBJ1-1	.	.	TGTGCCAGCAGCTTGGATTTAGCGGTGAACACTGAAGCTTTCTTT	CASSLDLAVNTEAFF
TRBV18	14	TRBJ1-5	.	TRBD1	TGTGCCAGCTCACAGGGACAGATAGGGCAGCCCCAGCATTTT	CASSQGQIGQPQHF
TRBV5-4	16	TRBJ1-6	.	.	TGTGCCAGCAGCCCTGGGACAAGCTCCTATAATTCACCCCTCCACTTT	CASSPGTSSYNSPLHF
TRBV28	15	TRBJ2-5	.	TRBD2	TGTGCCAGCAGGGAGCGGGGGGCCAACCAAGAGACCCAGTACTTC	CASRERGANQETQYF
TRBV24-1	19	TRBJ2-6	.	TRBD2	TGTGCCACCAGTGGAGCGGTCGGGCGCGGGAGCTCTGGGGCCAACGTCCTGACTTTC	CATSGAVGRGSSGANVLTF
TRBV7-8	16	TRBJ2-2	few	TRBD2	TGTGCCAGCAGCTTAGTTACTAGCGGGAACACCGGGGAGCTGTTTTTT	CASSLVTSGNTGELFF
TRBV6-6	15	TRBJ1-6	.	TRBD1	TGTGCCAGCACCTCACAGGGGTCCTATAATTCACCCCTCCACTTT	CASTSQGSYNSPLHF
TRBV19	13	TRBJ2-1	.	.	TGTGCCAGTAGAGAGGGACACCTGAGTGAGCAGTTCTTC	CASREGHLSEQFF